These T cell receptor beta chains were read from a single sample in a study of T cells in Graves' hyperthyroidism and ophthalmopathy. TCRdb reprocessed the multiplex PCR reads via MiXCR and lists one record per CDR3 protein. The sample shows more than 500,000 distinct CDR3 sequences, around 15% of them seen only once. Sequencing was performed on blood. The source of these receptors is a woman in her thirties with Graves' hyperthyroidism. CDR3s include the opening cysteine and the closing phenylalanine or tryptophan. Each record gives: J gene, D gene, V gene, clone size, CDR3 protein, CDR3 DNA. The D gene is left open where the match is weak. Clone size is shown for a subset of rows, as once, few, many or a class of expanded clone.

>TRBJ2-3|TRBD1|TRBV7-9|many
CASSRQGALGDTQYF
TGTGCCAGCAGCCGACAGGGCGCGCTTGGTGATACGCAGTATTTT
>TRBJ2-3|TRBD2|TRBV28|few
CASVARPGTRFFADTQYF
TGTGCCAGCGTAGCCCGTCCCGGGACTAGATTTTTTGCAGATACGCAGTATTTT
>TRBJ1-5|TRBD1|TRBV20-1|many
CSAWKGQGYQPQHF
TGCAGTGCTTGGAAGGGACAGGGCTACCAGCCCCAGCATTTT
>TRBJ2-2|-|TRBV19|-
CASSIGLTNTGELFF
TGTGCCAGTAGTATCGGGCTAACCAACACCGGGGAGCTGTTTTTT
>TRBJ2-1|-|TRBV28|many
CASSPRRGVFEQFF
TGTGCCAGCAGTCCCCGAAGGGGGGTGTTTGAGCAGTTCTTC
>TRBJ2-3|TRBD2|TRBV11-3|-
CASSSHSGRDADTQYF
TGTGCCAGCAGCTCCCATAGCGGGAGGGACGCAGATACGCAGTATTTT
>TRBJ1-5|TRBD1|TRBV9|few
CASSAMDREGQPQHF
TGTGCCAGCAGCGCGATGGACAGGGAGGGTCAGCCCCAGCATTTT
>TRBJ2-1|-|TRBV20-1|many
CSAYRQLINEQFF
TGCAGTGCCTACAGACAGTTAATCAATGAGCAGTTCTTC
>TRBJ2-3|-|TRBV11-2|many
CASSLFGSGGTDTQYF
TGTGCCAGCAGCTTATTTGGTAGCGGTGGCACAGATACGCAGTATTTT
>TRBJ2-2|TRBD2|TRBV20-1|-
CSARSREYGELFF
TGCAGTGCTAGATCGCGGGAGTACGGGGAGCTGTTTTTT
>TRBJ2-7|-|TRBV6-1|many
CASSYALGPYEQYF
TGTGCCAGCAGTTACGCGCTGGGACCCTACGAGCAGTACTTC
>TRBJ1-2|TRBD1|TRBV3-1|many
CASSHVDRDYGYTF
TGTGCCAGCAGCCATGTAGACAGGGACTATGGCTACACCTTC
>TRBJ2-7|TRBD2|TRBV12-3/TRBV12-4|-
CATPTSGSYEQYF
TGTGCCACCCCGACTAGCGGGAGTTACGAGCAGTACTTC
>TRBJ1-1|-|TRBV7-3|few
CASSLTPTMNTEAFF
TGTGCCAGCAGCTTAACACCGACCATGAACACTGAAGCTTTCTTT
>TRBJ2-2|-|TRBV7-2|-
CASSGFLANTGELFF
TGTGCCAGCAGCGGATTTCTAGCGAACACCGGGGAGCTGTTTTTT
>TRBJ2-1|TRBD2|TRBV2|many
CASSPLAGWFENEQFF
TGTGCCAGCAGTCCCCTAGCGGGATGGTTTGAAAATGAGCAGTTCTTC
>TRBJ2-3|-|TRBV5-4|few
CASSFPGEAASTDTQYF
TGTGCCAGCAGCTTTCCAGGGGAAGCGGCTAGCACAGATACGCAGTATTTT
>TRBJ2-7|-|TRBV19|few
CASSVNSHHSMQYF
TGTGCCAGTAGTGTAAATAGCCATCATTCGATGCAGTACTTC
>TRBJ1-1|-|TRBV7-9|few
CASSLGLTNPSTEAFF
TGTGCCAGCAGCTTAGGGCTGACCAATCCGAGCACTGAAGCTTTCTTT
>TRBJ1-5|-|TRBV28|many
CASSQSDWNQPQHF
TGTGCCAGCAGCCAGTCCGACTGGAATCAGCCCCAGCATTTT
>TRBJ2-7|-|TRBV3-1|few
CASTPGGRISNIYEQYF
TGTGCCAGCACCCCCGGTGGGCGAATCTCAAATATCTACGAGCAGTACTTC
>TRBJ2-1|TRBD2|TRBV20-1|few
CSARRSGSGTLLNEQFF
TGCAGTGCTAGACGCTCGGGGAGCGGGACTTTATTGAATGAGCAGTTCTTC
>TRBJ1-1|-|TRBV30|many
CAWSVYLHTEAFF
TGTGCCTGGAGTGTATACCTCCACACTGAAGCTTTCTTT
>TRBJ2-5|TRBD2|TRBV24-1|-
CATHPGGRAGEETQYF
TGTGCCACCCATCCTGGGGGGCGAGCGGGAGAAGAGACCCAGTACTTC
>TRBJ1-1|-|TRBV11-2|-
CASSFNRVNTEAFF
TGTGCCAGCAGCTTCAACAGGGTGAACACTGAAGCTTTCTTT
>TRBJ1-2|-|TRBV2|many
CASSASGTTYYGYTF
TGTGCCAGCAGTGCAAGCGGGACTACTTACTATGGCTACACCTTC
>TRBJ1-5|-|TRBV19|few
CASSIDIFQPQHF
TGTGCCAGTAGTATCGACATTTTCCAGCCCCAGCATTTT
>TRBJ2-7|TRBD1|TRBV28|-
CASRGTDREPDEQYF
TGTGCCAGCAGAGGAACGGACAGGGAACCCGACGAGCAGTACTTC
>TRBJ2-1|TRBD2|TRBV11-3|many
CASSKGLAGARNEQFF
TGTGCCAGCAGCAAGGGACTAGCGGGAGCGAGGAATGAGCAGTTCTTC
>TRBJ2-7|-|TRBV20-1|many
CSANGRATPSYEQYF
TGCAGTGCGAATGGGCGGGCCACGCCCTCCTACGAGCAGTACTTC
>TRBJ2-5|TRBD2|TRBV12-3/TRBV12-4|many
CASRSSGKQETQYF
TGTGCCAGCAGGTCCAGCGGGAAACAAGAGACCCAGTACTTC
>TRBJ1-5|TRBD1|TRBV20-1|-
CSALTGMDQPQHF
TGCAGTGCTTTGACAGGGATGGATCAGCCCCAGCATTTT
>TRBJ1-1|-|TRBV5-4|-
CASSLDRQLNTEAFF
TGTGCCAGCAGCCTTGACCGACAGTTGAACACTGAAGCTTTCTTT
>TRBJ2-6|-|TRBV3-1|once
CASSQVLRGAPGAGANVLTF
TGTGCCAGCAGCCAAGTTCTAAGGGGCGCCCCAGGGGCTGGGGCCAACGTCCTGACTTTC
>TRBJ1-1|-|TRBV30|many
CAWSVQGLVTEAFF
TGTGCCTGGAGTGTACAGGGCCTGGTCACTGAAGCTTTCTTT
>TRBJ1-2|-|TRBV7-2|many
CASSPRPGTSFYGYTF
TGTGCCAGCAGCCCACGACCTGGGACTTCTTTCTATGGCTACACCTTC
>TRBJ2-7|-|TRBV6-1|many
CASSQPGGYEQYF
TGTGCCAGCAGTCAGCCTGGAGGGTACGAGCAGTACTTC
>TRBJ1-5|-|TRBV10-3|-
CAISQDRTRQPQHF
TGTGCCATCAGTCAAGACAGGACGCGTCAGCCCCAGCATTTT
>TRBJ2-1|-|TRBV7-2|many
CASSKQLLEEQFF
TGTGCCAGCAGCAAACAACTACTGGAGGAGCAGTTCTTC
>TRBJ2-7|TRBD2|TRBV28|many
CASSYPLAGSYEQYF
TGTGCCAGCAGTTATCCCCTAGCGGGTTCCTACGAGCAGTACTTC
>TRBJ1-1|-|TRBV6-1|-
CASTGGGRRGNTEAFF
TGTGCCAGCACTGGGGGAGGGAGGAGGGGGAACACTGAAGCTTTCTTT
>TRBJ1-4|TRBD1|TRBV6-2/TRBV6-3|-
CASSYRQGAEKLFF
TGTGCCAGCAGTTACCGACAGGGTGCCGAAAAACTGTTTTTT
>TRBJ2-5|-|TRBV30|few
CAWSPGTPHYF
TGTGCCTGGAGTCCAGGGACCCCTCATTACTTC
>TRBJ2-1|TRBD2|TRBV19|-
CASIKGGLAPSSSYNEQFF
TGTGCCAGTATCAAAGGGGGACTAGCCCCGAGTAGCTCCTACAATGAGCAGTTCTTC
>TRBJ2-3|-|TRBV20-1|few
CSARGPMGLNSDTQYF
TGCAGTGCTAGAGGCCCCATGGGGCTTAACTCAGATACGCAGTATTTT
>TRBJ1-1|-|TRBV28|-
CASNGQINTEAFF
TGTGCCAGCAACGGACAGATTAACACTGAAGCTTTCTTT
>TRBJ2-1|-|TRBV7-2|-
CASSLDSGGVYEQFF
TGTGCCAGCAGCTTAGATTCAGGGGGGGTCTACGAGCAGTTCTTC